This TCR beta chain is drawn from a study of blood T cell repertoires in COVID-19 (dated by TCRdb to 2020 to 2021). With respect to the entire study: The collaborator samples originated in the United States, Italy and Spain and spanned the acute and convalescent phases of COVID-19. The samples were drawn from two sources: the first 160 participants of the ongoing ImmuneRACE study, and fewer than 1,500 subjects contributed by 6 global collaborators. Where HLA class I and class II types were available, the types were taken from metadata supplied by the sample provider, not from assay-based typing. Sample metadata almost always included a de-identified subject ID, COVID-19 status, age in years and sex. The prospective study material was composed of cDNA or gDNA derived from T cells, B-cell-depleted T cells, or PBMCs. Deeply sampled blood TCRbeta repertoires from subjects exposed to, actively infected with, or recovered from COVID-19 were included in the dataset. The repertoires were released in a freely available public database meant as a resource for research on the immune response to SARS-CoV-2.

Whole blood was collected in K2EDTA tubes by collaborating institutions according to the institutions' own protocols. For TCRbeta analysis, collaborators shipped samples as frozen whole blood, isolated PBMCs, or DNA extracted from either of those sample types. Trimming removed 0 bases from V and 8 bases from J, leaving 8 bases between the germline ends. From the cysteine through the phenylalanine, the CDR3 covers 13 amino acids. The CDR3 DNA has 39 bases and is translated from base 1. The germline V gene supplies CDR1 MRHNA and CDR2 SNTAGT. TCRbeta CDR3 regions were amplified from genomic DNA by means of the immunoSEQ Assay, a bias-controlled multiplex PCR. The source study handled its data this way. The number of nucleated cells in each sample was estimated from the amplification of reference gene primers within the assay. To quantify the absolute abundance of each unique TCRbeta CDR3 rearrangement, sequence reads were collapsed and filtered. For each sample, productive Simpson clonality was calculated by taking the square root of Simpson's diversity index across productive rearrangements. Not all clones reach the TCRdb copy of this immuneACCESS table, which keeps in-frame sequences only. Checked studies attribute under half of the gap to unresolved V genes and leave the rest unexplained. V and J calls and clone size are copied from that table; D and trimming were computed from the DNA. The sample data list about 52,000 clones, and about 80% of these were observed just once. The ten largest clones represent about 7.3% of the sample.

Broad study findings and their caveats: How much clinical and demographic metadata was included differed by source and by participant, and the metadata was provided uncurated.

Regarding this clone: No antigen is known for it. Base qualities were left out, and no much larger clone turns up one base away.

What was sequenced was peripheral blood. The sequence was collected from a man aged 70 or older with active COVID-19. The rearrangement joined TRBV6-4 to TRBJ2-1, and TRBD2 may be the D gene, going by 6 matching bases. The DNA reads TGTGCCAGCAGTGACTCGTGGAGGGATGAGCAGTTCTTC. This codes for CASSDSWRDEQFF.